This T cell receptor (beta chain) is from a study of cytomegalovirus exposure and HLA in healthy donors. Donors likely had unrecorded immune exposures despite being nominally healthy when sampled. This clone was seen a handful of times. Its antigen is currently unknown. Findings of the study overall: There were reportedly fewer N-insertions in an Asian-associated ancestry cluster than the approximately 670-donor mean, in a later analysis. In a later analysis, at a false discovery rate of 0.05, 15,000 to 20,000 TCR beta sequences matched HLA alleles. Earlier results showed most TCR beta V segments being productive about 87% or about 30% of the time.

Trimming took 4 bases from V and 4 from J; bases not matched to a gene: 3. The CDR3 length is 13 residues. Germline CDR1 is LGHNA and CDR2 is YSLEER. Amplification used 60 Vbeta primers and 13 Jbeta primers. This table comes from immunoSEQ multiplex PCR, and its TCRdb copy is limited to in-frame clones, with some not included. The table has under 80,000 clones, around 75% seen once; the top ten hold roughly 51%. The specimen sequenced was PBMCs. The chain joins TRBV4-3 to TRBJ1-1; 7 positions agree with TRBD1. The sequence came from a man in his fifties in good health and CMV-seropositive. CDR3 sequence (DNA): TGCGCCAGCAGCCTCGACAGGGCCACTGAAGCTTTCTTT. As protein: CASSLDRATEAFF.